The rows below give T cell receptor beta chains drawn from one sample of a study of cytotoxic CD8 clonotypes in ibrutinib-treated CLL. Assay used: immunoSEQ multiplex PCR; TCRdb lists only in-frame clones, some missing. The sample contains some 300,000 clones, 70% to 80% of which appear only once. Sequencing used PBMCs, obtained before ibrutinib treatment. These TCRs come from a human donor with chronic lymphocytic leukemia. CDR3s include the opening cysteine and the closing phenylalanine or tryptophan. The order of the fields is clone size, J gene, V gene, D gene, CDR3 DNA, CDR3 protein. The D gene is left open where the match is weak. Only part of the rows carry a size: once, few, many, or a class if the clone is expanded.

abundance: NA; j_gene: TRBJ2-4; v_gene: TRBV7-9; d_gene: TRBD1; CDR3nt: TGTGCCAGCAGCTCTATGACAGGGAAACTATCTCAAAACATTCAGTACTTC; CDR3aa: CASSSMTGKLSQNIQYF
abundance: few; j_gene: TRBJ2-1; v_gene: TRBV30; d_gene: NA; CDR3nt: TGTGCCTGGAGTATAATCCGGGACTCGCACCATGAGCAGTTCTTC; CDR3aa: CAWSIIRDSHHEQFF
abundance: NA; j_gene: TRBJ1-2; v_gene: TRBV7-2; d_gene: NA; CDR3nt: TGTGCCAGCAGCTTTCTGGGTTCCGGCGGCTACACCTTC; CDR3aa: CASSFLGSGGYTF
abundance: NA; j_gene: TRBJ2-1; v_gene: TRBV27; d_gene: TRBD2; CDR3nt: TGTGCCAGCAGTTTTGCCGCGGGAGGGCCTTCGAATGAGCAGTTCTTC; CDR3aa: CASSFAAGGPSNEQFF
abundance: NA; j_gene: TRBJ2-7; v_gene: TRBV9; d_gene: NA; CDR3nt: TGTGCCAGCAGCGTATTTGCGACCGGCTCCTACGAGCAGTACTTC; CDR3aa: CASSVFATGSYEQYF
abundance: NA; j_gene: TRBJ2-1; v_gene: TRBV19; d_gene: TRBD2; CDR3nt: TGTGCCAGTAGTAACAGGGATCTCTTCAATAGCGGGAGGGGATATGAGCAGTTCTTC; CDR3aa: CASSNRDLFNSGRGYEQFF
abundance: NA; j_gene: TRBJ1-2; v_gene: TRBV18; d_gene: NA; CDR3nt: TGTGCCAGCTCACCAAATCCGAGAAGCTATGGCTACACCTTC; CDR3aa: CASSPNPRSYGYTF
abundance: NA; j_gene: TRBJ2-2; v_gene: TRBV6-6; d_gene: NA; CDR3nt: TGTGCCAGCAGCCTGCACACCGGGGAGCTGTTTTTT; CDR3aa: CASSLHTGELFF
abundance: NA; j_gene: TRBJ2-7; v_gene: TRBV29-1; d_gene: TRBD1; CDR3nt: TGCAGCGTTGGCCCAGGGGGCCCCTACGAGCAGTACTTC; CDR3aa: CSVGPGGPYEQYF
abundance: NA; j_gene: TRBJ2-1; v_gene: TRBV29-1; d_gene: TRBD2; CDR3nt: TGCAGCGTTGAACGGGGGAGGGCCTACAATGAGCAGTTCTTC; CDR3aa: CSVERGRAYNEQFF
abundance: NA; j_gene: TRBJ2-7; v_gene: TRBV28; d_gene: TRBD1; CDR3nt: TGTGCCAGCAGCCCATCAGGGGGCTGGTACGAGCAGTACTTC; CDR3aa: CASSPSGGWYEQYF
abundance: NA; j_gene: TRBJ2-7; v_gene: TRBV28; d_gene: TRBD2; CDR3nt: TGTGCCAGCAGTTTATTTGGGACTATGACCTACGAGCAGTACTTC; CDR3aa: CASSLFGTMTYEQYF
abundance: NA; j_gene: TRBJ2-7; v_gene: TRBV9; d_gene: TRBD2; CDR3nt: TGTGCCAGCAGCGCTAGACTAGCGGAAAGCTCCTACGAGCAGTACTTC; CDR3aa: CASSARLAESSYEQYF
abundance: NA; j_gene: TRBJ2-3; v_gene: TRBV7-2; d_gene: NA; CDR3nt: TGTGCCAGCAGCCCCCGCCAGGGGACTGTTAGGTTGTCGGATACGCAGTATTTT; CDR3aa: CASSPRQGTVRLSDTQYF
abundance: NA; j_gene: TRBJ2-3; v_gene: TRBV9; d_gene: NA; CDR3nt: TGTGCCAGCAGCGTAGTGGGGCAACCCAAGGATACGCAGTATTTT; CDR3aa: CASSVVGQPKDTQYF
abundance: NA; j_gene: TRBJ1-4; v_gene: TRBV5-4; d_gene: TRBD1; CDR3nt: TGTGCCAGCAGCTTGCCCGGACAGGTTGGAGAAAAACTGTTTTTT; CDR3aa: CASSLPGQVGEKLFF
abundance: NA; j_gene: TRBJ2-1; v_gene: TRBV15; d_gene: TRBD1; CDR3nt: TGTGCCACCAGCAGGGTAGACAGGGGAGTAAACAATGAGCAGTTCTTC; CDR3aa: CATSRVDRGVNNEQFF
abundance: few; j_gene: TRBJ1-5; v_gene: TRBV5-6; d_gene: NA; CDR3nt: TGTGCCAGCAGCTTGGGGGGTCGCAATCAGCCCCAGCATTTT; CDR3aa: CASSLGGRNQPQHF
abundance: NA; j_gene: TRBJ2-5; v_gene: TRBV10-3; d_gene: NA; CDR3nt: TGTGCCATCAGTGAGTCGCACCAAGAGACCCAGTACTTC; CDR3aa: CAISESHQETQYF
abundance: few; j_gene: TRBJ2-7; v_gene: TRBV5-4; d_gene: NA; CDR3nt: TGTGCCAGCAGCTTGGGGGTAGACCCGGGAGAGCAGTACTTC; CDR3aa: CASSLGVDPGEQYF